These 5 T cell receptor beta chains share one sample of origin, sequenced in a study of metastatic and nonmetastatic thyroid tumors. With MiXCR, TCRdb reprocessed the PCR reads. Of around 46,000 clones in the sample, around 20% are singletons; the top ten hold 3.8%. Every patient was untreated before thyroid surgery. The sample was blood. The receptors stem from a male donor with papillary thyroid cancer or a benign thyroid nodule (not recorded which). Some clones in this sample may be carry-over from other donors' samples.

This clone was recorded at least ten times. The V call is TRBV7-8, the J call TRBJ1-2; D remains ambiguous. The CDR3 spans 13 residues. Germline CDR1 and CDR2: SGHVS and FQNEAQ. V was clipped by 1 base and J by 3 bases, with 6 bases between them. The CDR3 is CASSLGQDYGYTF. Written as DNA, the CDR3 is TGTGCCAGCAGCTTAGGCCAGGACTATGGCTACACCTTC.

The chain uses TRBV20-1 and TRBJ2-7, with 8 positions matching TRBD1. This CDR3 region has 17 residues. The V segment lost 4 bases and the J segment 0 bases; nucleotides outside the gene matches: 14. Per the germline V gene, CDR1 is DFQATT and CDR2 is SNEGSKA (reference sequence). CDR3 sequence reads: CSATAGGTGSFSYEQYF. DNA of the CDR3: TGCAGTGCTACTGCCGGAGGGACAGGCTCGTTCTCCTACGAGCAGTACTTC.

J is TRBJ2-7 and V is TRBV11-2; no firm D call. This CDR3 spans 12 amino acids. CDR1 and CDR2 (germline): SGHAT, FQNNGV. Between the trimmed V and J ends, which lost 1 base and 7 bases, there was a span of 8 bases. CDR3 protein: CASSLVVGEQYF. The CDR3 coding sequence is TGTGCCAGCAGCTTAGTCGTGGGAGAGCAGTACTTC.

Many counts were recorded for this clone. The chain recombines TRBV20-1 with TRBJ2-3, with 12 bases lining up with TRBD2. Germline V gene lookup returns CDR1 DFQATT and CDR2 SNEGSKA (reference sequence). The CDR3 runs 17 residues. Trimming cost V 5 bases and J 0 bases; bases outside gene matches: 9. CDR3 DNA sequence: TGCAGTGCTTGGTGGCCGGGACTAGCGGGCAGCACAGATACGCAGTATTTT. It is translated as CSAWWPGLAGSTDTQYF.

The sample holds a few counts of this clone. At one boundary the junction diverges from the germline segment, which might be a read error. The V and J genes are TRBV6-1 and TRBJ1-1, with D unresolved. Per the germline V gene, CDR1 is MNHNS and CDR2 is SASEGT. This CDR3 spans 15 amino acids. DNA for the CDR3: TGTGCCAGCAGTGTACTAGTCGGGGTCAACACCGAAGCTTTCTTT. Translation: CASSVLVGVNTEAFF.